These 17 T cell receptor beta chains share one sample of origin, sequenced in a study of T-cell reconstitution after alpha-beta-depleted transplantation in children listed by TCRdb under 2016. Interpreted using the paper, the treatment or condition label stands for: allogeneic hematopoietic cell transplantation with graft depleted of TCRalphabeta T cells and CD19 B cells. Library method: PCR. TCRdb records Illumina HiSeq 2500 as the sequencer. To normalize quantification of the TCRbeta repertoire, the TCR libraries were built with molecular barcoding that relied on unique molecular identifiers. The public reads were reanalyzed by TCRdb: fastp trimming at Q25, MiXCR alignment, in-frame beta chains only. CDR3 protein duplicates are merged, each entry listing the most common genes and DNA. This sample holds under 850,000 distinct CDR3 sequences; roughly 14% were observed only once. Clones ranked in the top ten supply around 0.76% of the sample.

Sequenced material: PBMCs, taken before TCRalphabeta/CD19-depleted stem cell transplant. The receptors originated from a girl aged 2 to 10 with congenital amegakaryocytic thrombocytopenia, due to receive a stem cell transplant.

Many counts were recorded for this clonotype. This chain links TRBV25-1 with TRBJ2-3; either TRBD1 or TRBD2 may fit D (5 bases each). CDR1 and CDR2 from the germline V gene are MGHDK and SYGVNS. V lost 4 bases to trimming and J lost 6 bases, with 17 bases between them. This CDR3 is built from 15 residues. The CDR3 loop is CASSVGTTLYDTQYF. CDR3 in DNA: TGTGCCAGCAGTGTCGGGACCACTCTGTACGATACGCAGTATTTT.

This clonotype was picked up many times. The chain employs TRBV20-1 and TRBJ2-7; D unresolved. The V gene lost 0 bases and the J gene lost 3 bases, with 12 bases spanning the gap. Germline CDR1 is DFQATT and CDR2 is SNEGSKA (reference sequence). There are 14 residues in the CDR3. The CDR3 sequence is CSARDPETFYEQYF. DNA for the CDR3: TGCAGTGCTAGAGATCCTGAGACTTTCTACGAGCAGTACTTC.

This clonotype was detected a few times. In DNA form, the CDR3 reads TGTGCCAGCAGTTACTCCCCTGGACAGGGAAACACCATATATTTT. Its protein is CASSYSPGQGNTIYF. V usage is TRBV6-5 and J usage is TRBJ1-3, with TRBD1 as a possible D gene (6 bases). V lost 0 bases, J lost 4 bases, and 10 bases lay in between. This CDR3 spans 15 amino acids. Germline CDR1 and CDR2: MNHEY and SVGAGI.

This clonotype was found a few times. This sequence joins TRBV19 and TRBJ2-7, with a weak D call TRBD1 (6 bases). Germline V lookup: CDR1 LNHDA, CDR2 SQIVND (reference sequence). This CDR3 spans 12 amino acids. V dropped 8 bases and J dropped 0 bases, with 8 bases sitting between them. The CDR3 region has the DNA TGTGCCAGTGCGGACAGCTCCTACGAGCAGTACTTC. Translated: CASADSSYEQYF.

The chain is built from TRBV3-1 and TRBJ2-2; 11 nucleotides agree with TRBD2. Trimming took 4 bases from V and 5 from J; bases not matched to a gene: 9. This CDR3 has 17 amino acids. The germline V gene has CDR1 LGHDT and CDR2 YNNKEL (reference sequence). CDR3 amino acids: CASSPQIAGGPTGELFF. The CDR3 DNA follows: TGTGCCAGCAGCCCTCAAATAGCGGGAGGGCCGACCGGGGAGCTGTTTTTT.

This clonotype appeared once. J is TRBJ2-1 and V is TRBV5-1, with 9 nucleotides matching TRBD1. CDR1 is SGHRS, CDR2 YFSETQ, per germline. V lost 2 bases, J lost 4 bases, and 13 bases stayed unmatched. The CDR3 consists of 18 residues. CDR3 residues: CASSFLFPDRGGYNEQFF. CDR3 DNA sequence: TGCGCCAGCAGCTTCCTCTTCCCCGACAGGGGGGGTTACAATGAGCAGTTCTTC.

In the case of this clonotype: A much larger clone differs from this one at a single base, so this may be a read error. The chain combines TRBV5-1 with TRBJ2-5; possibly TRBD2 for D (6 bases). Germline V gene data show CDR1 as SGHRS and CDR2 as YFSETQ. This CDR3 has 15 residues. CDR3 sequence: CTSSLEGRTQETQYF. For the CDR3, the DNA is TGCACCAGCAGCTTGGAGGGACGTACCCAAGAGACCCAGTACTTC.

The chain recombines TRBV2 with TRBJ2-6, with D tentatively TRBD2 (6 bases). CDR3 length: 15 residues. V dropped 4 bases and J dropped 4 bases, with 11 bases sitting between them. Germline assignment: CDR1 SNHLY and CDR2 FYNNEI. CDR3 sequence: CASSVRGRGANVLTF. The CDR3 bases are TGTGCCAGCAGTGTACGGGGGAGAGGGGCCAACGTCCTGACTTTC.

There are a few counts of this clonotype. The V gene is TRBV20-1, the J gene TRBJ2-7; 11 positions agree with TRBD2. Germline V CDR1 and CDR2: DFQATT, SNEGSKA (reference sequence). The ends lost 8 bases at V and 6 bases at J; junction bases unmatched: 6. This CDR3 is built from 12 residues. This CDR3 reads CSSSLAGGEQYF. In nucleotides, the CDR3 is TGCAGTAGTAGTCTAGCGGGAGGCGAGCAGTACTTC.

The chain recombines TRBV7-6 with TRBJ2-6, with D hard to call. The CDR3 has 14 amino acids. V was shortened by 5 bases and J by 11 bases, with 16 bases between the two germline ends. Germline V gene sequence: CDR1 SGHVS, CDR2 FNYEAQ. CDR3 sequence: CASSPGPSAYVLTF. The CDR3 nucleotides read TGTGCCAGCAGCCCCGGACCCTCCGCCTACGTCCTGACTTTC.

This clonotype was detected many times. The chain employs TRBV5-1 and TRBJ2-1; D remains unclear. Trimming shortened V by 0 bases and J by 3 bases, and 7 bases separated the two germline ends. The CDR3 is made up of 14 amino acids. Germline V gene data show CDR1 as SGHRS and CDR2 as YFSETQ. The DNA of the CDR3 is TGCGCCAGCAGCTTGGGACAAATCTACAATGAGCAGTTCTTC. Protein: CASSLGQIYNEQFF.

This clonotype was observed many times. This sequence joins TRBV2 and TRBJ2-7, with 8 nucleotides matching TRBD2. V was clipped by 1 base and J by 2 bases; unmatched bases: 10. The CDR3 is 17 residues long. Germline V gene sequence: CDR1 SNHLY, CDR2 FYNNEI. The CDR3 sequence is CASSEGFGTRSPYEQYF. The CDR3 bases are TGTGCCAGCAGTGAAGGGTTCGGGACTAGGAGTCCCTACGAGCAGTACTTC.

A few counts support this clonotype. The CDR3 DNA reads as TGTGCCAGCAGGTCGACCGAACCCCCCTACGAGCAGTACTTC. It codes for CASRSTEPPYEQYF. V usage is TRBV12-3 or TRBV12-4 and J usage is TRBJ2-7, with unresolved D. Trimming removed 6 bases from V and 2 bases from J, with 14 bases in between. The CDR3 runs to 14 residues.

This clonotype was seen repeatedly, ten times or more. The chain combines TRBV11-2 with TRBJ2-1; 11 bases fit TRBD2. CDR1 is SGHAT, CDR2 FQNNGV, per germline. J gave up 1 base and V 0 bases, and 5 bases lay outside the gene matches. This CDR3 region has 18 residues. CDR3 DNA: TGTGCCAGCAGCTTAGAACTAGCGGGAGAGGGGTCCTACAATGAGCAGTTCTTC. It is translated as CASSLELAGEGSYNEQFF.

Details on this clonotype: Mismatch with germline at one junction end may stem from a read error. The CDR3, as DNA: TGCAGTGCTAGAGAACTTGTTTGGGGGGATCGAGTGTCCTTC. Its translation: CSARELVWGDRVSF. The J gene is TRBJ2-1, the V gene TRBV20-1; D perhaps matches TRBD2 (6 bases). Germline CDR1 reads DFQATT; CDR2 reads SNEGSKA (reference sequence). This CDR3 spans 14 amino acids.

The sample holds a few counts of this clonotype. V usage is TRBV3-1 and J usage is TRBJ2-1, with D uncertain. The CDR3 sequence is 17 residues long. Germline lookup yields CDR1 LGHDT and CDR2 YNNKEL (reference sequence). The V gene lost 8 bases and the J gene lost 6 bases, with 26 bases spanning the gap. The CDR3 is CASQPSPSKVGSNEQFF. CDR3 sequence (DNA): TGTGCCAGCCAACCTAGTCCCTCGAAAGTGGGCTCCAATGAGCAGTTCTTC.

This clonotype was counted between two and nine times. V usage is TRBV5-1 and J usage is TRBJ2-3; TRBD2 agrees at 8 bases. V lost 4 bases, J lost 0 bases, and 7 bases stayed unmatched. CDR1 SGHRS and CDR2 YFSETQ come from the germline V gene. CDR3 size: 16 residues. As DNA, the CDR3 is TGCGCCAGCAGCACTGGACTAGCAACTAGCACAGATACGCAGTATTTT. Translating it yields CASSTGLATSTDTQYF. Drawing the rest from reference TRBV5-1 and TRBJ2-3, the complete variable domain is KAGVTQTPRYLIKTRGQQVTLSCSPISGHRSVSWYQQTPGQGLQFLFEYFSETQRNKGNFPGRFSGRQFSNSRSEMNVSTLELGDSALYLCASSTGLATSTDTQYFGPGTRLTVL.